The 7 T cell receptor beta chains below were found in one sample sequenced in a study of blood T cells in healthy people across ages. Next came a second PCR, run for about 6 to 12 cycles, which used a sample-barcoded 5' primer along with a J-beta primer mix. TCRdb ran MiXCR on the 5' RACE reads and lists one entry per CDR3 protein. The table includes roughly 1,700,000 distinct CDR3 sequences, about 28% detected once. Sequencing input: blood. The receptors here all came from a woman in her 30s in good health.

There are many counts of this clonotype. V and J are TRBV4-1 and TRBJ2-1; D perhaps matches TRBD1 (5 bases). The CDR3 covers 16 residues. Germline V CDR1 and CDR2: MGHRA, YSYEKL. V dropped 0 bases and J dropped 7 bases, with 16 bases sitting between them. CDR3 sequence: CASSQEVRTSGNEQFF. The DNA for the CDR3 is TGCGCCAGCAGCCAAGAAGTGAGGACAAGTGGAAATGAGCAGTTCTTC.

Here the CDR3 reads CSARGGEGAYTF. DNA of the CDR3: TGCAGTGCTAGAGGCGGGGAGGGGGCCTACACCTTC. This chain joins TRBV20-1 and TRBJ1-2; the match to TRBD1 covers 7 bases. The CDR3 extends over 12 amino acids. CDR1 and CDR2 from the germline V gene are DFQATT and SNEGSKA (reference sequence). Unmatched junction bases numbered 6, after V lost 1 base and J lost 10 bases.

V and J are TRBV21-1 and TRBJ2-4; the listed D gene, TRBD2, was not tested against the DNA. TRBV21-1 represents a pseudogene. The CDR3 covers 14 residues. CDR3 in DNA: TGTGCCAGCAGCAGCGGGGTACACAAAAACATTCAGTACTTC. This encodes CASSSGVHKNIQYF.

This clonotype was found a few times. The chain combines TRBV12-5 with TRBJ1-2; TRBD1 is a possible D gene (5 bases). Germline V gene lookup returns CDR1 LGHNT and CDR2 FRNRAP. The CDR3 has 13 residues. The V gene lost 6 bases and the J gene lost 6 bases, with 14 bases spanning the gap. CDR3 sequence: CASGPPGRDGYTF. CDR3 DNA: TGTGCTAGTGGGCCCCCGGGGCGAGATGGCTACACCTTC.

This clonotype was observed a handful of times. The CDR3 here is CASVGTGVNEQFF. CDR3 DNA sequence: TGTGCCAGCGTCGGGACGGGCGTCAATGAGCAGTTCTTC. The chain has TRBV3-1 and TRBJ2-1; D assignment may be TRBD1 or TRBD2 (5 bases each). Trimming cost V 8 bases and J 6 bases, with 14 bases left between them. Per germline, CDR1 LGHDT and CDR2 YNNKEL (reference sequence). This CDR3 is built from 13 residues.

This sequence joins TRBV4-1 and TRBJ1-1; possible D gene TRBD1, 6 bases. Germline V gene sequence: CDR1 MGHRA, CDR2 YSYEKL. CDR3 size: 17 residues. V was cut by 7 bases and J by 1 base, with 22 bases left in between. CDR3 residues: CASTRGGRSGGNTEAFF. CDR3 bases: TGCGCCAGCACCCGGGGGGGCAGGTCCGGTGGGAACACTGAAGCTTTCTTT.

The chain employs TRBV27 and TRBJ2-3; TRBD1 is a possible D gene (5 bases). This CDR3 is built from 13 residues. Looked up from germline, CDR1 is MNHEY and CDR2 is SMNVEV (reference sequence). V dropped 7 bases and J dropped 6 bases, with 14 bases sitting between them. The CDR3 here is CASTTTVSDTQYF. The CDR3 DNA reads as TGTGCCAGCACTACGACAGTTTCCGATACGCAGTATTTT.